The next 14 T cell receptor beta chains were all read from a single sample in a study of cytomegalovirus exposure and HLA in healthy donors. PCR involved 60 Vbeta and 13 Jbeta primers. Assay used: immunoSEQ multiplex PCR; TCRdb lists only in-frame clones, some missing. The table records 150,000 to 200,000 clones, roughly 80% of them present only once. Input material: PBMCs. These receptors originate from a man between 40 and 49 years old in good health and CMV-seronegative.

The chain is built from TRBV14 and TRBJ2-2; 8 bases line up with TRBD1. V lost 4 bases and J lost 0; bases outside the gene matches: 13. This CDR3 region has 19 residues. The germline CDR1 and CDR2 sequences are SGHDN and FVKESK. In DNA form, the CDR3 reads TGTGCCAGCAGCCTCCACCCCGGACAGGGCAAGGCGAACACCGGGGAGCTGTTTTTT. As protein: CASSLHPGQGKANTGELFF.

This clone was observed a handful of times. Other DNA sequences in this sample translate to the same CDR3. The gene calls are TRBV14 and TRBJ2-3; no reliable D call. CDR3 length equals 14 residues. Trimming removed 0 bases at V and 3 bases at J, with 7 bases between. The germline gives CDR1 SGHDN, CDR2 FVKESK. The CDR3 is CASSQDLRTDTQYF. CDR3 in DNA: TGTGCCAGCAGCCAAGACCTACGGACAGATACGCAGTATTTT.

A few counts support this clone. This rearrangement joins TRBV30 to TRBJ1-2; 7 positions match TRBD1. The CDR3 extends over 16 amino acids. Germline assignment: CDR1 GTSNPN and CDR2 SVGIG (reference sequence). With V trimmed by 0 bases and J by 0 bases, 7 bases remained unmatched. The CDR3, as DNA: TGTGCCTGGAGTGTAGAGTACGGGACAGCTAACTATGGCTACACCTTC. Translating it yields CAWSVEYGTANYGYTF.

The chain uses TRBV10-2 and TRBJ2-7; 8 bases match TRBD2. The V gene's germline CDR1 is WSHSY and CDR2 SAAADI. The CDR3 consists of 15 residues. Losses at the gene ends were 6 bases for V and 4 bases for J; bases not matched to a gene: 11. CDR3 residues: CASSSGGRPSYEQYF. CDR3 DNA: TGCGCCAGCAGCTCGGGCGGGAGGCCTTCTTACGAGCAGTACTTC.

The chain carries TRBV30 and TRBJ2-7, with TRBD1 identical over 7 bases. V shed 5 bases, J shed 4 bases, and the junction held 11 bases outside the gene matches. Per germline, CDR1 GTSNPN and CDR2 SVGIG (reference sequence). This CDR3 region has 14 residues. The CDR3 DNA reads TGTGCCTGGGCCGAATGGGGACAGCTATACGAGCAGTACTTC. It codes for CAWAEWGQLYEQYF.

The chain carries TRBV2 and TRBJ2-2; perhaps TRBD1 as D (6 bases). V was shortened by 6 bases and J by 5 bases, with 10 bases between the two germline ends. The CDR3 contains 13 residues. From germline, CDR1 is SNHLY and CDR2 FYNNEI. CDR3 region: CASSNRETGELFF. The CDR3 DNA reads as TGTGCCAGCAGCAACAGGGAGACCGGGGAGCTGTTTTTT.

The chain links TRBV7-2 to TRBJ1-2, with 9 bases that match TRBD1. CDR1 and CDR2 (germline): SGHTA, FQGNSA. The CDR3 length is 15 residues. The ends lost 5 bases at V and 4 bases at J; junction bases unmatched: 8. In DNA form, the CDR3 reads TGTGCCAGCAGCCCAGGACAGGGGCCTATCTATGGCTACACCTTC. The encoded protein is CASSPGQGPIYGYTF.

This clone was counted once. CDR3 amino acids: CASRLACGGTISYGQYF. The CDR3, as DNA: TGTGCAAGTCGCTTAGCGTGTGGCGGGACGATCTCCTACGGGCAGTACTTC. The chain recombines TRBV12-2 with TRBJ2-7; the table's D gene call, TRBD2, was not cross checked with the DNA. TRBV12-2 is a known pseudogene. CDR3 length equals 17 residues.

This clone was recorded only once. This chain joins TRBV4-3 and TRBJ2-3, with a tentative D call TRBD1 (5 bases). In germline, CDR1 is LGHNA, CDR2 YSLEER. Trimming stripped 3 bases from V and 4 bases from J, with 11 bases between. The CDR3 extends over 14 amino acids. CDR3 nucleotides: TGCGCCAGCAGCCATAGAAGGGGCCCAGATACGCAGTATTTT. Translating gives CASSHRRGPDTQYF.

The chain combines TRBV6-1 with TRBJ1-2; 9 positions agree with TRBD1. Per germline, CDR1 MNHNS and CDR2 SASEGT. This CDR3 spans 14 amino acids. V was pared by 7 bases and J by 8 bases, with 11 bases of the junction left unmatched. CDR3 in DNA: TGTGCCAGCATCTCGCGGGACAGGGCCGGAGGCTACACCTTC. Its protein product is CASISRDRAGGYTF.

This chain links TRBV28 with TRBJ1-1; D is uncertain. This CDR3 has 16 amino acids. Trimming pared 4 bases from V and 2 bases from J, leaving 17 bases between. CDR1 is MDHEN, CDR2 SYDVKM, per germline. The CDR3 is CASSSNQHTVNTEAFF. Written as DNA, the CDR3 is TGTGCCAGCAGTTCAAACCAACATACCGTAAACACTGAAGCTTTCTTT.

J is TRBJ2-7 and V is TRBV7-3; possible D gene TRBD1, 5 bases. V was shortened by 0 bases and J by 5 bases, with 14 bases between the two germline ends. This CDR3 comprises 15 residues. CDR1 is SGHTA, CDR2 FQGTGA, per germline. CDR3 sequence reads: CASSLTRGAVHEQYF. The CDR3 DNA follows: TGTGCCAGCAGCTTAACGCGTGGGGCCGTCCACGAGCAGTACTTC.

This chain uses TRBV28 with TRBJ2-1; 14 positions match TRBD2. J gave up 1 base and V 8 bases, and 10 bases lay outside the gene matches. This CDR3 is built from 18 residues. Per germline, CDR1 MDHEN and CDR2 SYDVKM. For the CDR3, the DNA is TGTGCCAGCTTCGGGACTAGCGGGAGTATCAGGTCCTACAATGAGCAGTTCTTC. This encodes CASFGTSGSIRSYNEQFF.

The CDR3 region has the DNA TGTGCCAGCAGTTTACTAGCAGGTCGGAACACTGAAGCTTTCTTT. Its translation: CASSLLAGRNTEAFF. V is TRBV28 and J is TRBJ1-1; D ambiguous. The germline CDR1 and CDR2 sequences are MDHEN and SYDVKM. CDR3 size: 15 residues. V was trimmed by 2 bases and J by 1 base, leaving 11 bases between them.